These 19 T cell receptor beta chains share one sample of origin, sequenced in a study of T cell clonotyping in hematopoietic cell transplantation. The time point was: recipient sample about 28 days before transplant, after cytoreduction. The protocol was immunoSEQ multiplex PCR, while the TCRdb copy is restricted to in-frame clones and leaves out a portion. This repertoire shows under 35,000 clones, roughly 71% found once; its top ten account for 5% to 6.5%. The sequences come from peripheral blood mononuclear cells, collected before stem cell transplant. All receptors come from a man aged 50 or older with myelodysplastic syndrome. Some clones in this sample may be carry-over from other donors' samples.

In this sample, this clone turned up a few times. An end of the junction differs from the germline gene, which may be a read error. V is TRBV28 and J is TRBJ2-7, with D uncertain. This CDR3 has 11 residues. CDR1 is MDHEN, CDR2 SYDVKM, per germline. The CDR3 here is CASSYPEQKIF. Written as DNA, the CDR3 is TGTGCCAGCAGTTACCCAGAACAGAAGATCTTC.

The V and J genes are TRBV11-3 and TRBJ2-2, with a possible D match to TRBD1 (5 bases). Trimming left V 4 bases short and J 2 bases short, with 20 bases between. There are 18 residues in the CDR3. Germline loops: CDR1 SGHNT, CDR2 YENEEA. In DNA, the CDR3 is TGTGCCAGCAGCTCGTCCTGGGGTAGGGGCCTCAACACCGGGGAGCTGTTTTTT. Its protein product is CASSSSWGRGLNTGELFF.

CDR3 sequence (DNA): TGTGCCAGTAGTCTCCCACAGAGCTACGAGCAGTACTTC. This encodes CASSLPQSYEQYF. The rearrangement links TRBV19 to TRBJ2-7; no definite D call. CDR1 is LNHDA, CDR2 SQIVND, per germline (reference sequence). Trimming took off 5 bases at V and 3 bases at J, with 11 bases between the two ends. The CDR3 contains 13 residues.

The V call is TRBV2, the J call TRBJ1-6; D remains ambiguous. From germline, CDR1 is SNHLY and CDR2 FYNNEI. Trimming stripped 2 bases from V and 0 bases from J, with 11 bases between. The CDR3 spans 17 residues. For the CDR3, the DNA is TGTGCCAGCAGTGAAAAGGGAACGAGCTCCTATAATTCACCCCTCCACTTT. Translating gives CASSEKGTSSYNSPLHF. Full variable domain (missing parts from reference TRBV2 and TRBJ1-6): EPEVTQTPSHQVTQMGQEVILRCVPISNHLYFYWYRQILGQKVEFLVSFYNNEISEKSEIFDDQFSVERPDGSNFTLKIRSTKLEDSAMYFCASSEKGTSSYNSPLHFGNGTRLTVT.

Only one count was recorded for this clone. The CDR3 spells CAWSASFLAGNNEQFF. The CDR3, as DNA: TGTGCCTGGAGTGCATCTTTCCTAGCGGGAAACAATGAGCAGTTCTTC. The J gene is TRBJ2-1, the V gene TRBV30; TRBD2 matches 9 bases. The CDR3 is 16 residues long. Germline CDR1 reads GTSNPN; CDR2 reads SVGIG (reference sequence). Unmatched junction bases numbered 9, after V lost 1 base and J lost 5 bases.

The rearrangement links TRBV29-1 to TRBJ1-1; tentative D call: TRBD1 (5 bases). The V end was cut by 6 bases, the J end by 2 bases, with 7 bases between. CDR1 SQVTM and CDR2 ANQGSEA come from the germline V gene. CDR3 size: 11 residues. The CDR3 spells CSVQGNTEAFF. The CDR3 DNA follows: TGCAGCGTCCAGGGTAACACTGAAGCTTTCTTT.

The CDR3 here is CASSSTGQSRYEQYF. CDR3 nucleotide sequence: TGTGCCAGCAGCTCCACGGGACAGAGCCGCTACGAGCAGTACTTC. The chain recombines TRBV5-6 with TRBJ2-7, with 7 bases fitting TRBD1. The germline CDR1 and CDR2 sequences are SGHDT and YYEEEE. V lost 3 bases and J lost 3; bases outside the gene matches: 9. This CDR3 comprises 15 residues. The full variable domain, its missing parts supplied by reference TRBV5-6 and TRBJ2-7, is DAGVTQSPTHLIKTRGQQVTLRCSPKSGHDTVSWYQQALGQGPQFIFQYYEEEERQRGNFPDRFSGHQFPNYSSELNVNALLLGDSALYLCASSSTGQSRYEQYFGPGTRLTVT.

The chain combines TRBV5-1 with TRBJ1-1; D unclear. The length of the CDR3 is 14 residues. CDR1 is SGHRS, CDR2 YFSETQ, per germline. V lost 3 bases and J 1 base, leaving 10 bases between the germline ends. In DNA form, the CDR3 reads TGCGCCAGCAGCTCCCGGGTCGGGAACACTGAAGCTTTCTTT. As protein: CASSSRVGNTEAFF.

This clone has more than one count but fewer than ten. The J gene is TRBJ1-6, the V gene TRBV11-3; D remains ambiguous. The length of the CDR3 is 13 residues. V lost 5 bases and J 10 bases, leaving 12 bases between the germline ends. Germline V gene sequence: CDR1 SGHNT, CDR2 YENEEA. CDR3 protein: CASSPQTGSPLHF. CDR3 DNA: TGTGCCAGCAGCCCACAGACGGGGTCACCCCTCCACTTT.

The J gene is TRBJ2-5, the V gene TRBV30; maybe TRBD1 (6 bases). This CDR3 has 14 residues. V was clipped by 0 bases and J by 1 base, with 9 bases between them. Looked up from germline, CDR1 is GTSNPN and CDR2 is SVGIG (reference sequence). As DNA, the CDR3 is TGTGCCTGGAGTGTTGGGGGCCCCCAAGAGACCCAGTACTTC. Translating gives CAWSVGGPQETQYF.

The CDR3 is CASSQGDRTNEKLFF. The CDR3 nucleotides are TGCGCCAGCAGCCAGGGCGACAGAACTAATGAAAAACTGTTTTTT. The chain couples TRBV5-1 to TRBJ1-4; D may be TRBD1 (5 bases). Germline V lookup: CDR1 SGHRS, CDR2 YFSETQ. V lost 4 bases and J lost 1, with 11 bases in between. The CDR3 is 15 residues long.

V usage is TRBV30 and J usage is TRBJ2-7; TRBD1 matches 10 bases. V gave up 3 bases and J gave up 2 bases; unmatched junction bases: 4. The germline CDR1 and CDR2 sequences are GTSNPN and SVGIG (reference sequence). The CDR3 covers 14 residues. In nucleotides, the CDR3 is TGTGCCTGGAGGCGACAGGGGGCCACCTACGAGCAGTACTTC. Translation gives CAWRRQGATYEQYF. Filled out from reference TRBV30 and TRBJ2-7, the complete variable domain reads SQTIHQWPATLVQPVGSPLSLECTVEGTSNPNLYWYRQAAGRGLQLLFYSVGIGQISSEVPQNLSASRPQDRQFILSSKKLLLSDSGFYLCAWRRQGATYEQYFGPGTRLTVT.

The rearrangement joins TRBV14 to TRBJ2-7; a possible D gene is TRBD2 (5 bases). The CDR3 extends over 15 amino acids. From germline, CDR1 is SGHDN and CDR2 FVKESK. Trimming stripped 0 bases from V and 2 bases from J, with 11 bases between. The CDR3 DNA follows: TGTGCCAGCAGCCAAGATCCAAGGAGGACCTACGAGCAGTACTTC. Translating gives CASSQDPRRTYEQYF.

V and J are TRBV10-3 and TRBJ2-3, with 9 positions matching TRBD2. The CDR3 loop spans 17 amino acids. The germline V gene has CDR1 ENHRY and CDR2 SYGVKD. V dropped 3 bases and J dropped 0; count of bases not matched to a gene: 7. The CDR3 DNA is TGTGCCATCAGTGATCCGACGACTAGCGGTAGCACAGATACGCAGTATTTT. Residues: CAISDPTTSGSTDTQYF.

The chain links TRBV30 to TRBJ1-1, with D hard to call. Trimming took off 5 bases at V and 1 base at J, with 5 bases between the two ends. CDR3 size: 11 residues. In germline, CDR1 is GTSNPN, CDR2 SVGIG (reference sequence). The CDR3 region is CAWERNTEAFF. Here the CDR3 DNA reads TGTGCCTGGGAGCGGAACACTGAAGCTTTCTTT.

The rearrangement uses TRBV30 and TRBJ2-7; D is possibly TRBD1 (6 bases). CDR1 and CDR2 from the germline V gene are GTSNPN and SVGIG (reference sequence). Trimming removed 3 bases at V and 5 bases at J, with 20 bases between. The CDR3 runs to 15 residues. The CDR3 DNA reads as TGTGCCTGGAGCCACCCGCAGGGGTTTAGTGACGAGCAGTACTTC. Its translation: CAWSHPQGFSDEQYF.

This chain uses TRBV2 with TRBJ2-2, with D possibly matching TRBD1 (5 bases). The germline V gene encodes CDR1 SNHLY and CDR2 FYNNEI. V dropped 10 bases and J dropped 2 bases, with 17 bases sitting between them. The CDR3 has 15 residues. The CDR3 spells CATAWSRGNTGELFF. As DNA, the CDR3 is TGTGCCACCGCATGGTCTAGGGGAAACACCGGGGAGCTGTTTTTT.

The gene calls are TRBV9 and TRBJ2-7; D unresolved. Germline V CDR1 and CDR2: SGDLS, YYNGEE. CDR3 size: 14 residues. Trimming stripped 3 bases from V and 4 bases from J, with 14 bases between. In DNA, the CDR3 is TGTGCCAGCAGCGGGATCGGAGCTGGTTACGAGCAGTACTTC. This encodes CASSGIGAGYEQYF.

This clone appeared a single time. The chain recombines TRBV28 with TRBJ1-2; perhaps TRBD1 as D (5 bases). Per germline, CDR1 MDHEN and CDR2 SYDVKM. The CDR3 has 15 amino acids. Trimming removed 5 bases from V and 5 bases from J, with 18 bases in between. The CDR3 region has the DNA TGTGCCAGCAGTCAAGACAGATTCTCCGCTTATGGCTACACCTTC. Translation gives CASSQDRFSAYGYTF.